A selection of T cell receptor beta chains follows, all from one sample in a study of cytomegalovirus exposure and HLA in healthy donors. This table comes from immunoSEQ multiplex PCR, and its TCRdb copy is limited to in-frame clones, with some not included. In the table there are approximately 53,000 clones, roughly 80% of which are singletons. The sample taken for sequencing was PBMCs. These receptors were obtained from a woman between 40 and 55 years old in good health and CMV-seropositive. Each CDR3 is given with its conserved first and last residue. D genes are given only for firm matches. Some rows mark clone size as missing; the rest say once, few, many or name a class of expanded clone.

d_gene: TRBD1
j_gene: TRBJ1-1
abundance: .
v_gene: TRBV30
CDR3aa: CAWSFAGGGAFF
CDR3nt: TGTGCCTGGAGTTTCGCAGGGGGCGGAGCTTTCTTT

d_gene: .
j_gene: TRBJ1-5
abundance: .
v_gene: TRBV29-1
CDR3aa: CSVGGDSNQPQHF
CDR3nt: TGCAGCGTTGGGGGGGACAGCAATCAGCCCCAGCATTTT

d_gene: TRBD2
j_gene: TRBJ2-1
abundance: .
v_gene: TRBV7-9
CDR3aa: CASSLALLGGGFNEQFF
CDR3nt: TGTGCCAGCAGCTTAGCGCTACTCGGGGGGGGGTTCAATGAGCAGTTCTTC

d_gene: TRBD2
j_gene: TRBJ2-7
abundance: .
v_gene: TRBV14
CDR3aa: CASSQGGGARYEQYF
CDR3nt: TGTGCCAGCAGCCAGGGCGGGGGGGCCCGATACGAGCAGTACTTC

d_gene: .
j_gene: TRBJ2-7
abundance: .
v_gene: TRBV2
CDR3aa: CASSESGTRSSYEQYF
CDR3nt: TGTGCCAGCAGTGAATCTGGGACACGAAGCTCCTACGAGCAGTACTTC

d_gene: TRBD1
j_gene: TRBJ2-1
abundance: once
v_gene: TRBV5-6
CDR3aa: CASSLTGVNEQFF
CDR3nt: TGTGCCAGCAGCTTGACAGGGGTGAATGAGCAGTTCTTC

d_gene: .
j_gene: TRBJ2-7
abundance: .
v_gene: TRBV6-5
CDR3aa: CASSYRGTFYEQYF
CDR3nt: TGTGCCAGCAGTTACCGCGGGACGTTCTACGAGCAGTACTTC

d_gene: .
j_gene: TRBJ1-1
abundance: .
v_gene: TRBV6-1
CDR3aa: CASSTDTDTEAFF
CDR3nt: TGTGCCAGCAGTACGGACACTGACACTGAAGCTTTCTTT

d_gene: .
j_gene: TRBJ2-7
abundance: .
v_gene: TRBV28
CDR3aa: CASSKGGLSYEQYF
CDR3nt: TGTGCCAGCAGTAAGGGAGGACTCTCCTACGAGCAGTACTTC

d_gene: .
j_gene: TRBJ1-1
abundance: .
v_gene: TRBV29-1
CDR3aa: CSVVRGMNTEAFF
CDR3nt: TGCAGCGTTGTTAGGGGTATGAACACTGAAGCTTTCTTT

d_gene: .
j_gene: TRBJ1-2
abundance: .
v_gene: TRBV11-2
CDR3aa: CASSLEGAGRGYTF
CDR3nt: TGTGCCAGCAGCTTAGAGGGGGCAGGTCGTGGCTACACCTTC

d_gene: TRBD2
j_gene: TRBJ2-7
abundance: .
v_gene: TRBV5-6
CDR3aa: CASSFKGRVIEQYF
CDR3nt: TGTGCCAGCAGCTTTAAGGGGAGGGTTATCGAGCAGTACTTC

d_gene: TRBD2
j_gene: TRBJ2-1
abundance: once
v_gene: TRBV7-3
CDR3aa: CASSQAGTSAYNEQFF
CDR3nt: TGTGCCAGCAGCCAGGCCGGGACTAGCGCTTACAATGAGCAGTTCTTC

d_gene: .
j_gene: TRBJ2-5
abundance: few
v_gene: TRBV15
CDR3aa: CATSRDLGGDKQYF
CDR3nt: TGTGCCACCAGCAGAGATCTTGGAGGGGATAAGCAGTACTTC

d_gene: TRBD2
j_gene: TRBJ2-7
abundance: .
v_gene: TRBV5-6
CDR3aa: CASSSLTSGAQQYF
CDR3nt: TGTGCCAGCAGCTCTCTGACTAGCGGGGCGCAGCAGTACTTC

d_gene: .
j_gene: TRBJ1-4
abundance: .
v_gene: TRBV28
CDR3aa: CASSPPDIRAANEKLFF
CDR3nt: TGTGCCAGCAGCCCCCCTGACATCCGTGCTGCTAATGAAAAACTGTTTTTT

d_gene: TRBD1
j_gene: TRBJ2-4
abundance: .
v_gene: TRBV27
CDR3aa: CASSSQGAPKNIQYF
CDR3nt: TGTGCCAGCAGCAGTCAGGGGGCGCCCAAAAACATTCAGTACTTC

d_gene: TRBD1
j_gene: TRBJ1-1
abundance: few
v_gene: TRBV2
CDR3aa: CASSDRGQTEAFF
CDR3nt: TGTGCCAGCAGTGACAGGGGGCAAACTGAAGCTTTCTTT

d_gene: TRBD1
j_gene: TRBJ2-7
abundance: .
v_gene: TRBV28
CDR3aa: CASSSWDRSILF
CDR3nt: TGTGCCAGCAGTTCATGGGACAGGTCAATTCTGTTC

d_gene: .
j_gene: TRBJ2-7
abundance: .
v_gene: TRBV28
CDR3aa: CASPSGTYEQYF
CDR3nt: TGTGCCAGTCCAAGCGGAACCTACGAGCAGTACTTC

d_gene: .
j_gene: TRBJ1-2
abundance: .
v_gene: TRBV25-1
CDR3aa: CASSEQGSYYGYTF
CDR3nt: TGTGCCAGCAGTGAGCAGGGCAGCTACTATGGCTACACCTTC

d_gene: .
j_gene: TRBJ1-4
abundance: .
v_gene: TRBV29-1
CDR3aa: CSVPTGPSTNEKLFF
CDR3nt: TGCAGCGTCCCTACGGGTCCCTCAACTAATGAAAAACTGTTTTTT

d_gene: .
j_gene: TRBJ2-5
abundance: .
v_gene: TRBV5-4
CDR3aa: CANYARAGPYQETQYF
CDR3nt: TGTGCCAACTACGCACGGGCGGGGCCGTACCAAGAGACCCAGTACTTC

d_gene: TRBD2
j_gene: TRBJ2-3
abundance: few
v_gene: TRBV4-2
CDR3aa: CASSQEASGGGDTQYF
CDR3nt: TGTGCCAGCAGCCAAGAAGCTAGCGGGGGGGGAGATACGCAGTATTTT

d_gene: .
j_gene: TRBJ2-6
abundance: once
v_gene: TRBV4-2
CDR3aa: CASSQVQDMPRGANVLTF
CDR3nt: TGTGCCAGCAGCCAAGTTCAGGATATGCCCCGTGGGGCCAACGTCCTGACTTTC

d_gene: TRBD2
j_gene: TRBJ2-7
abundance: .
v_gene: TRBV28
CDR3aa: CASSSPGGIHEQYF
CDR3nt: TGTGCCAGCAGTTCTCCCGGGGGGATACACGAGCAGTACTTC

d_gene: TRBD1
j_gene: TRBJ1-2
abundance: .
v_gene: TRBV5-1
CDR3aa: CASSLGQGLGGYTF
CDR3nt: TGCGCCAGCAGCTTGGGACAGGGATTGGGAGGCTACACCTTC

d_gene: .
j_gene: TRBJ1-6
abundance: .
v_gene: TRBV10-2
CDR3aa: CASSDRPLNSPLHF
CDR3nt: TGCGCCAGCAGTGACAGGCCTCTTAATTCACCCCTCCACTTT

d_gene: .
j_gene: TRBJ2-3
abundance: .
v_gene: TRBV20-1
CDR3aa: CSARGAIQQYF
CDR3nt: TGCAGTGCTAGGGGAGCGATCCAGCAGTATTTT

d_gene: .
j_gene: TRBJ1-4
abundance: .
v_gene: TRBV11-2
CDR3aa: CASSLVGQGGKLFF
CDR3nt: TGTGCCAGCAGCTTAGTAGGGCAGGGAGGAAAACTGTTTTTT

d_gene: TRBD2
j_gene: TRBJ2-3
abundance: .
v_gene: TRBV5-1
CDR3aa: CASSGLAGGSTDTQYF
CDR3nt: TGCGCCAGCAGCGGACTAGCGGGGGGATCCACAGATACGCAGTATTTT

d_gene: .
j_gene: TRBJ2-3
abundance: .
v_gene: TRBV13
CDR3aa: CASSLGRSRHLASTDTQYF
CDR3nt: TGTGCCAGCAGCTTAGGCCGTTCAAGGCACTTAGCTAGCACAGATACGCAGTATTTT

d_gene: TRBD1
j_gene: TRBJ1-5
abundance: .
v_gene: TRBV19
CDR3aa: CASSTTGGNQPQHF
CDR3nt: TGTGCCAGTAGTACCACAGGGGGCAATCAGCCCCAGCATTTT

d_gene: TRBD2
j_gene: TRBJ2-1
abundance: .
v_gene: TRBV6-5
CDR3aa: CASSYSTSGLRNEQFF
CDR3nt: TGTGCCAGCAGTTACTCCACTAGCGGATTGCGAAATGAGCAGTTCTTC

d_gene: TRBD1
j_gene: TRBJ1-5
abundance: .
v_gene: TRBV28
CDR3aa: CASSYQGGNQPQHF
CDR3nt: TGTGCCAGCAGTTACCAGGGGGGTAATCAGCCCCAGCATTTT

d_gene: .
j_gene: TRBJ2-7
abundance: few
v_gene: TRBV6-6
CDR3aa: CASSYSSTYEQYF
CDR3nt: TGTGCCAGCAGTTACTCGTCTACCTACGAGCAGTACTTC

d_gene: TRBD1
j_gene: TRBJ2-7
abundance: .
v_gene: TRBV5-8
CDR3aa: CASSAGTVLTKTYEQYF
CDR3nt: TGTGCCAGCAGCGCCGGGACAGTATTGACCAAAACCTACGAGCAGTACTTC

d_gene: .
j_gene: TRBJ2-7
abundance: .
v_gene: TRBV11-3
CDR3aa: CASSLDLNYVIAAGPYEQYF
CDR3nt: TGTGCCAGCAGCTTAGATCTAAATTATGTTATAGCAGCCGGCCCCTACGAGCAGTACTTC

d_gene: .
j_gene: TRBJ2-3
abundance: .
v_gene: TRBV29-1
CDR3aa: CSVEDPGTDTQYF
CDR3nt: TGCAGCGTTGAAGACCCGGGGACAGATACGCAGTATTTT

d_gene: .
j_gene: TRBJ2-5
abundance: .
v_gene: TRBV5-1
CDR3aa: CASSSGGQETQYF
CDR3nt: TGCGCCAGCAGCTCTGGAGGCCAAGAGACCCAGTACTTC

d_gene: .
j_gene: TRBJ2-2
abundance: .
v_gene: TRBV13
CDR3aa: CASSPGLTPGELFF
CDR3nt: TGTGCCAGCAGCCCCGGACTTACCCCCGGGGAGCTGTTTTTT

d_gene: TRBD1
j_gene: TRBJ1-3
abundance: .
v_gene: TRBV9
CDR3aa: CASSTGQSGNTIYF
CDR3nt: TGTGCCAGCAGCACGGGACAGTCTGGAAACACCATATATTTT

d_gene: .
j_gene: TRBJ1-2
abundance: .
v_gene: TRBV7-8
CDR3aa: CASSDLGPYGYTF
CDR3nt: TGTGCCAGCAGCGATCTGGGGCCCTATGGCTACACCTTC

d_gene: .
j_gene: TRBJ1-1
abundance: .
v_gene: TRBV15
CDR3aa: CATSRDLTADEAFF
CDR3nt: TGTGCCACCAGCAGAGATTTAACAGCCGATGAAGCTTTCTTT

d_gene: TRBD1
j_gene: TRBJ2-2
abundance: .
v_gene: TRBV5-1
CDR3aa: CASSRDRAVTGELFF
CDR3nt: TGCGCCAGCAGCCGGGACAGGGCGGTCACCGGGGAGCTGTTTTTT

d_gene: .
j_gene: TRBJ2-3
abundance: .
v_gene: TRBV28
CDR3aa: CASSSGPDRPSTDTQYF
CDR3nt: TGTGCCAGCAGTTCAGGCCCGGACAGACCCAGCACAGATACGCAGTATTTT

d_gene: TRBD1
j_gene: TRBJ1-1
abundance: .
v_gene: TRBV7-9
CDR3aa: CASSRGQGSTEAFF
CDR3nt: TGTGCCAGCAGCCGGGGACAGGGTTCCACTGAAGCTTTCTTT

d_gene: TRBD1
j_gene: TRBJ1-1
abundance: .
v_gene: TRBV4-3
CDR3aa: CASSPGTGGTWGTEAFF
CDR3nt: TGCGCCAGCAGCCCGGGGACAGGGGGAACGTGGGGGACTGAAGCTTTCTTT

d_gene: .
j_gene: TRBJ2-5
abundance: .
v_gene: TRBV6-1
CDR3aa: CASSGQSKETQYF
CDR3nt: TGTGCCAGCTCTGGACAGAGCAAAGAGACCCAGTACTTC

d_gene: .
j_gene: TRBJ1-4
abundance: .
v_gene: TRBV28
CDR3aa: CASSTPSGAGGKLFF
CDR3nt: TGTGCCAGCAGCACCCCATCTGGGGCGGGGGGGAAACTGTTTTTT

d_gene: .
j_gene: TRBJ1-2
abundance: .
v_gene: TRBV6-5
CDR3aa: CASSYGAQGGSYGYTF
CDR3nt: TGTGCCAGCAGTTACGGGGCACAGGGTGGGAGCTATGGCTACACCTTC

d_gene: .
j_gene: TRBJ2-3
abundance: .
v_gene: TRBV6-4
CDR3aa: CASRSSAATDTQYF
CDR3nt: TGTGCCAGCAGGAGTTCTGCGGCCACAGATACGCAGTATTTT

d_gene: TRBD1
j_gene: TRBJ2-7
abundance: .
v_gene: TRBV6-6
CDR3aa: CASSADRGQGSYEQYF
CDR3nt: TGTGCCAGCAGTGCCGACCGGGGACAGGGGTCCTACGAGCAGTACTTC